This T cell receptor (beta chain) was captured in a study of PD-1 blockade in classical Hodgkin lymphoma. The study, taken as a whole, reports: Newly diagnosed patients were said to have less baseline TCR diversity than healthy donors did. What caused the repertoire differences, perhaps disease activity or prior therapy, remains undefined.

V was pared by 2 bases and J by 16 bases, with 12 bases between. The CDR3 runs to 12 residues. Germline lookup yields CDR1 WSHSY and CDR2 SAAADI. Notes on this clone: Its antigen is undetermined.

The data were produced by immunoSEQ multiplex PCR, yet TCRdb's version contains in-frame clones alone and is incomplete. The sample lists about 20,000 clones; more than 80% were seen once. The time point is: newly diagnosed, previously untreated cHL patient sample. For comparison, PBMCs from newly diagnosed, untreated classical Hodgkin lymphoma were used. The clonotype originates from a human donor with classical Hodgkin lymphoma. The gene calls are TRBV10-2 and TRBJ1-6; a weak D match, TRBD1 (5 bases). The material sequenced was peripheral blood mononuclear cells (PBMCs). CDR3 nucleotide sequence: TGCGCCAGCAGTGAGCAGGGCCCCCGTCTCCACTTT. Amino acids: CASSEQGPRLHF.